These 14 T cell receptor beta chains were all obtained from the same sample, sequenced in a study of T cell responses to AZD1222 COVID-19 vaccine (dated by TCRdb to the early 2020s). Library method: the immunoSEQ multiplex PCR assay. Drawn from immuneACCESS, this table holds only the in-frame rearrangements with V and J called that TCRdb kept. Clones are partly lost; checked studies trace under half to an unresolved V gene and leave the rest unexplained. In this sample the table shows 100,000 or so clones, over 75% of which occur a single time. The leading ten clones occupy 9.5% to 13% of the sample. This sample's time point label indicates: about 28 days (+/-7) after the second vaccine dose. This sample comprised peripheral blood, obtained 28 days after the second AZD1222 dose. The receptors were sampled from an adult who received the AZD1222 COVID-19 vaccine.

This clone was counted only a few times. The chain joins TRBV7-9 to TRBJ2-7; D may be TRBD1 (7 bases). Deletions cut 1 base from V and 3 bases from J, with 10 bases between. This CDR3 spans 14 amino acids. Germline V gives CDR1 SEHNR, CDR2 FQNEAQ (reference sequence). CDR3 DNA sequence: TGTGCCAGCAGCTTAGTTCAGGGGGGCTACGAGCAGTACTTC. The encoded protein is CASSLVQGGYEQYF.

The chain has TRBV5-1 and TRBJ1-1, with 8 bases aligning to TRBD1. The CDR3 has 14 amino acids. CDR1 and CDR2 (germline): SGHRS, YFSETQ. Losses at the gene ends were 4 bases for V and 3 bases for J; bases not matched to a gene: 5. The CDR3 sequence: CASSPGQGYTEAFF. The DNA for the CDR3 is TGCGCCAGCAGCCCAGGACAGGGCTACACTGAAGCTTTCTTT.

This CDR3 reads CASSLYNSLSGAYEQYF. DNA for the CDR3: TGTGCCAGCAGCTTATATAACAGCCTTTCGGGGGCATACGAGCAGTACTTC. The chain recombines TRBV11-2 with TRBJ2-7; D may correspond to TRBD1 or TRBD2 (6 bases each). Germline CDR1 and CDR2: SGHAT and FQNNGV. Trimming shortened V by 2 bases and J by 4 bases, and 21 bases separated the two germline ends. This CDR3 is built from 17 residues.

This rearrangement joins TRBV18 to TRBJ1-5; possibly TRBD1 for D (6 bases). The germline V and J ends were trimmed by 5 bases and 4 bases, with 9 bases remaining between them. This CDR3 region has 13 residues. Per the germline V gene, CDR1 is KGHSH and CDR2 is LQKENI. The CDR3 sequence: CASSGQLNQPQHF. In DNA form, the CDR3 reads TGTGCCAGCTCAGGACAGTTGAATCAGCCCCAGCATTTT. Together with reference TRBV18 and TRBJ1-5, the CDR3 gives the full variable domain: NAGVMQNPRHLVRRRGQEARLRCSPMKGHSHVYWYRQLPEEGLKFMVYLQKENIIDESGMPKERFSAEFPKEGPSILRIQQVVRGDSAAYFCASSGQLNQPQHFGDGTRLSIL.

J is TRBJ1-1 and V is TRBV24-1; D remains ambiguous. The V gene's germline CDR1 is KGHDR and CDR2 SFDVKD. CDR3 length: 13 residues. Trimming removed 1 base from V and 6 bases from J, with 8 bases in between. This chain's CDR3 is CATSDLAGSEAFF. In DNA, the CDR3 is TGTGCCACCAGTGATTTAGCAGGCTCTGAAGCTTTCTTT.

The V call is TRBV4-3, the J call TRBJ2-1; 9 nucleotides align to TRBD1. The V gene's germline CDR1 is LGHNA and CDR2 YSLEER. This CDR3 is built from 14 residues. V was pared by 4 bases and J by 8 bases, with 6 bases of the junction left unmatched. The CDR3 DNA follows: TGCGCCAGCAGCCCTCGGACAGGGGACCATGAGCAGTTCTTC. Translating gives CASSPRTGDHEQFF.

This chain joins TRBV27 and TRBJ2-7, with a possible D match to TRBD1 (6 bases). Trimming took 4 bases from V and 2 from J, leaving 9 bases between them. The CDR3 is 13 residues long. Germline lookup yields CDR1 MNHEY and CDR2 SMNVEV (reference sequence). The chain's CDR3 is CASSYRDTYEQYF. In DNA form, the CDR3 reads TGTGCCAGCAGTTACAGGGATACCTACGAGCAGTACTTC.

The J gene is TRBJ1-3, the V gene TRBV5-4; D is undetermined. CDR1 is SGHNT, CDR2 YYREEE, per germline (reference sequence). Trimming stripped 0 bases from V and 1 base from J, with 14 bases between. CDR3 length equals 17 residues. CDR3 coding DNA: TGTGCCAGCAGCTTGGCCGGGGAAACCTCTTCTGGAAACACCATATATTTT. Translation gives CASSLAGETSSGNTIYF.

V and J are TRBV9 and TRBJ1-2; a weak D match, TRBD1 (5 bases). CDR1 is SGDLS and CDR2 is YYNGEE in the germline V gene. The CDR3 has 15 amino acids. V gave up 0 bases and J gave up 6 bases, with 15 bases separating them. CDR3 sequence reads: CASSVGSGTIDGYTF. CDR3 nucleotides: TGTGCCAGCAGCGTAGGATCCGGGACGATTGATGGCTACACCTTC. Drawing the rest from reference TRBV9 and TRBJ1-2, the complete variable domain is DSGVTQTPKHLITATGQRVTLRCSPRSGDLSVYWYQQSLDQGLQFLIQYYNGEERAKGNILERFSAQQFPDLHSELNLSSLELGDSALYFCASSVGSGTIDGYTFGSGTRLTVV.

The chain recombines TRBV5-8 with TRBJ1-1; 7 positions match TRBD1. Germline CDR1 and CDR2: SGHTS and YDEGEE. There are 15 residues in the CDR3. Germline trimming cut 4 bases from V and 7 bases from J; bases unmatched to any gene: 13. For the CDR3, the DNA is TGTGCCAGCAGCGTTCCGGGACAGCTACAGGATGAAGCTTTCTTT. It yields the protein CASSVPGQLQDEAFF.

The V call is TRBV19, the J call TRBJ1-5; no firm D call. Germline V CDR1 and CDR2: LNHDA, SQIVND (reference sequence). The CDR3 contains 12 residues. V was pared by 7 bases and J by 8 bases, with 12 bases between. CDR3 region: CASKSGWEPQHF. The CDR3 region has the DNA TGTGCCAGTAAATCGGGGTGGGAGCCCCAGCATTTT.

Concerning this clone itself: This CDR3 is also generated by other DNA sequences in the sample. The chain uses TRBV19 and TRBJ2-3; no clear D gene. Between the trimmed V and J ends, which lost 1 base and 1 base, there was a span of 6 bases. Per the germline V gene, CDR1 is LNHDA and CDR2 is SQIVND (reference sequence). The CDR3 is 14 amino acids. The CDR3: CASSIGAGTDTQYF. The CDR3 DNA follows: TGTGCCAGTAGTATAGGGGCCGGCACAGATACGCAGTATTTT. The full variable domain, its missing parts supplied by reference TRBV19 and TRBJ2-3, is DGGITQSPKYLFRKEGQNVTLSCEQNLNHDAMYWYRQDPGQGLRLIYYSQIVNDFQKGDIAEGYSVSREKKESFPLTVTSAQKNPTAFYLCASSIGAGTDTQYFGPGTRLTVL.

The chain combines TRBV5-1 with TRBJ2-3; D possibly matches TRBD1 or TRBD2 (5 bases each). From germline, CDR1 is SGHRS and CDR2 YFSETQ. V shed 4 bases and J shed 4 bases, with 16 bases lying between them. There are 15 residues in the CDR3. This CDR3 reads CASSPLGGSPDTQYF. CDR3 sequence (DNA): TGCGCCAGCAGCCCCCTTGGGGGTTCCCCAGATACGCAGTATTTT. Complete variable domain (other parts from reference TRBV5-1 and TRBJ2-3): KAGVTQTPRYLIKTRGQQVTLSCSPISGHRSVSWYQQTPGQGLQFLFEYFSETQRNKGNFPGRFSGRQFSNSRSEMNVSTLELGDSALYLCASSPLGGSPDTQYFGPGTRLTVL.

A few counts support this clone. J is TRBJ1-1 and V is TRBV6-5; D gene unclear. This CDR3 contains 15 residues. Germline CDR1 MNHEY, CDR2 SVGAGI. Trimming shortened V by 6 bases and J by 4 bases, and 18 bases separated the two germline ends. The CDR3 DNA follows: TGTGCCAGCAGCGTTAACTCCCCTGGGCTCACTGAAGCTTTCTTT. The encoded protein is CASSVNSPGLTEAFF.